A selection of T cell receptor beta chains follows, all from one sample in a study of identical twins. One entry per CDR3 protein results from TCRdb running MiXCR on the 5' RACE reads. The repertoire holds 1.5 million to 2 million distinct CDR3 sequences, with more than 30% as singletons. Sequences were obtained from cord blood. Every receptor here comes from a newborn girl in good health. Both conserved end residues are part of each CDR3. Fields, in order: CDR3 DNA, CDR3 protein, D gene, V gene, CDR3 length, J gene, clone size. A D gene is named only where the DNA matches it firmly. The size entry is marked missing in some rows and otherwise reads once, few, many or a size class.

CDR3 DNA: TGTGCCACCAGTGATCGGACAGGGGGCCTCTATGGCTACACCTTC
CDR3 protein: CATSDRTGGLYGYTF
D gene: TRBD1
V gene: TRBV24-1
CDR3 length: 15
J gene: TRBJ1-2
clone size: -

CDR3 DNA: TGCGCCAGCAGCTTCCAACCGAACACCGGGGAGCTGTTTTTT
CDR3 protein: CASSFQPNTGELFF
D gene: -
V gene: TRBV5-1
CDR3 length: 14
J gene: TRBJ2-2
clone size: -

CDR3 DNA: TGTGCCACCAGTGATTCGACCCGGGACAGGGGCTGCTACACCTTC
CDR3 protein: CATSDSTRDRGCYTF
D gene: TRBD1
V gene: TRBV24-1
CDR3 length: 15
J gene: TRBJ1-2
clone size: many

CDR3 DNA: TGTGCCAGCAGTGGATACCGGGACACCATATATGGCTACACCTTC
CDR3 protein: CASSGYRDTIYGYTF
D gene: -
V gene: TRBV6-1
CDR3 length: 15
J gene: TRBJ1-2
clone size: few

CDR3 DNA: TGTGCCAGCAGCCGGATGACAGGGTCGGTTTATGGCTACACCTTC
CDR3 protein: CASSRMTGSVYGYTF
D gene: TRBD1
V gene: TRBV7-9
CDR3 length: 15
J gene: TRBJ1-2
clone size: few

CDR3 DNA: TGTGCCAGCAGCCAAGAGGTCAGGAATCAGCCCCAGCATTTT
CDR3 protein: CASSQEVRNQPQHF
D gene: -
V gene: TRBV3-1
CDR3 length: 14
J gene: TRBJ1-5
clone size: few

CDR3 DNA: TGTGCCAGTAGTATCCGGGTCTCAGGATACGAGCAGTACTTC
CDR3 protein: CASSIRVSGYEQYF
D gene: -
V gene: TRBV19
CDR3 length: 14
J gene: TRBJ2-7
clone size: -

CDR3 DNA: TGTGCCAGCAGCAAAAGGAGCAATCAGCCCCAGCATTTT
CDR3 protein: CASSKRSNQPQHF
D gene: -
V gene: TRBV12-3/TRBV12-4
CDR3 length: 13
J gene: TRBJ1-5
clone size: few

CDR3 DNA: TGCGCCAACAGGGGAGCGGAGTCCTACGAGCAGTACTTC
CDR3 protein: CANRGAESYEQYF
D gene: TRBD1
V gene: TRBV5-1
CDR3 length: 13
J gene: TRBJ2-7
clone size: few

CDR3 DNA: TGTGCCAGTAGTACGGGACAGAGTAGCAATCAGCCCCAGCATTTT
CDR3 protein: CASSTGQSSNQPQHF
D gene: TRBD1
V gene: TRBV19
CDR3 length: 15
J gene: TRBJ1-5
clone size: -

CDR3 DNA: TGCAGTGCTGAGACGTCACAGGCCTACGAGCAGTACTTC
CDR3 protein: CSAETSQAYEQYF
D gene: -
V gene: TRBV20-1
CDR3 length: 13
J gene: TRBJ2-7
clone size: few

CDR3 DNA: TGCGCCAGCAGCTTGGATGACGGACGGAATTCACCCCCCCACTTT
CDR3 protein: CASSLDDGRNSPPHF
D gene: -
V gene: TRBV5-1
CDR3 length: 15
J gene: TRBJ1-6
clone size: -

CDR3 DNA: TGCGCCAGCAGCGGGGGACACCCGAGCTCCTACAATGAGCAGTACTTC
CDR3 protein: CASSGGHPSSYNEQYF
D gene: -
V gene: TRBV5-1
CDR3 length: 16
J gene: TRBJ2-7
clone size: few